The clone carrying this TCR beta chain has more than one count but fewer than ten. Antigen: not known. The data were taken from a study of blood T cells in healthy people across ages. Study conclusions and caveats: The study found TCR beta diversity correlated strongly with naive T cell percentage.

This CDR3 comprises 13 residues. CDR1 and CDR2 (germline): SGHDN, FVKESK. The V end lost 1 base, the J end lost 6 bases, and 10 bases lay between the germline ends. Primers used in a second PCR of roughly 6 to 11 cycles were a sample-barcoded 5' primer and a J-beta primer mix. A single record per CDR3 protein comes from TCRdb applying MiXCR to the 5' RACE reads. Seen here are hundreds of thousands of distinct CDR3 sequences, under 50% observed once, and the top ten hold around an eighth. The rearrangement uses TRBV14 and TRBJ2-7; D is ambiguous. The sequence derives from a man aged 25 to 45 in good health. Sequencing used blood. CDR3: CASSQVISLEQYF. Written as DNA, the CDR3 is TGTGCCAGCAGCCAAGTGATCAGCCTCGAGCAGTACTTC.